Shown below are 21 T cell receptor beta chains from a single sample sequenced in a study of low-dose radiotherapy and immunotherapy resistance in tumors. Time point indicated: after trial treatment. Described treatment: LDRT plus nivolumab, ipilimumab, low-dose cyclophosphamide and aspirin (RACIN trial). cDNA synthesis used a TRAV/TRBV-specific primer set for both chains. TCR amplification involved around 22 PCR cycles with a constant-region primer and V-primer adapter. One entry per CDR3 protein results from TCRdb running MiXCR on the reads. The top ten clones hold approximately 1.5% of a sample with under 95,000 distinct CDR3 sequences, less than 20% of them seen once. This specimen consisted of PBMCs, obtained after low-dose radiotherapy plus immunotherapy. These TCRs come from a male donor with prostate cancer.

This clonotype was counted at least ten times. This rearrangement joins TRBV28 to TRBJ2-5; TRBD2 is a possible D gene (6 bases). With 6 bases removed from V and 2 bases from J, the gap between germline ends came to 16 bases. This CDR3 is 15 amino acids long. The germline V gene has CDR1 MDHEN and CDR2 SYDVKM. The CDR3, as DNA: TGTGCCAGCAGCGCCTATATAGCGGATCAAGAGACCCAGTACTTC. Translation gives CASSAYIADQETQYF.

This clonotype was found many times. V is TRBV4-3 and J is TRBJ1-1; D is undetermined. V was pared by 1 base and J by 4 bases, with 16 bases between. Germline V lookup: CDR1 LGHNA, CDR2 YSLEER. This CDR3 has 16 amino acids. The DNA for the CDR3 is TGCGCCAGCAGCCAAGGTAGATCAGGCCGGGGCACTGAAGCTTTCTTT. Translated, it gives CASSQGRSGRGTEAFF.

Written as DNA, the CDR3 is TGTGCCATCAGTGAGTCATCGAGCTACGAGCAGTACTTC. Amino acid sequence: CAISESSSYEQYF. V gene TRBV10-3 combines with J gene TRBJ2-5; D call uncertain. The end of the DNA fits TRBJ2-7 better, so the J call may be wrong. The CDR3 has 13 amino acids. CDR1 is ENHRY, CDR2 SYGVKD, per germline.

This clonotype was detected ten times or more. The genes are TRBV20-1 and TRBJ2-7, with 8 positions matching TRBD2. The CDR3 is 15 amino acids. J gave up 2 bases and V 3 bases, and 9 bases lay outside the gene matches. Germline CDR1 DFQATT, CDR2 SNEGSKA (reference sequence). CDR3 amino acids: CSASGSGAGAYEQYF. In nucleotides, the CDR3 is TGCAGTGCTAGCGGGTCGGGAGCGGGAGCCTACGAGCAGTACTTC.

CDR3 in amino acids: CAIRASGPAADTQYF. CDR3 DNA: TGTGCCATCAGAGCTTCGGGACCCGCGGCGGATACGCAGTATTTT. This sequence joins TRBV10-3 and TRBJ2-3; D tentatively reads TRBD1 or TRBD2 (5 bases each). Trimming pared 6 bases from V and 6 bases from J, leaving 19 bases between. Germline CDR1 reads ENHRY; CDR2 reads SYGVKD. The CDR3 runs to 15 residues.

Turning to this clonotype: Being one base from a much bigger clone, this may be a read error. The CDR3 region is CASSATFSEAFF. CDR3 sequence (DNA): TGTGCCAGCAGTGCAACCTTCTCTGAAGCTTTCTTT. V gene TRBV27 combines with J gene TRBJ1-1; no clear D. The CDR3 runs 12 residues. With 5 bases removed from V and 6 bases from J, the gap between germline ends came to 10 bases. Germline CDR1 and CDR2: MNHEY and SMNVEV (reference sequence).

The chain links TRBV28 to TRBJ2-5; the D gene is possibly TRBD1 (6 bases). The germline V gene encodes CDR1 MDHEN and CDR2 SYDVKM. V was shortened by 3 bases and J by 5 bases, with 10 bases between the two germline ends. The CDR3 loop spans 13 amino acids. Here the CDR3 reads CASSFRGSETQYF. The CDR3 nucleotides are TGTGCCAGCAGTTTCAGGGGTTCGGAGACCCAGTACTTC.

There are many counts of this clonotype. The chain combines TRBV19 with TRBJ1-1; D call uncertain. CDR3 length: 14 amino acids. The V end lost 1 base, the J end lost 4 bases, and 10 bases lay between the germline ends. Germline V gene lookup returns CDR1 LNHDA and CDR2 SQIVND (reference sequence). The CDR3 region has the DNA TGTGCCAGTAGTATAGGGACGGTCGTCACTGAAGCTTTCTTT. Amino acids: CASSIGTVVTEAFF.

This clonotype was counted many times. The CDR3 is CASQPRTGVETQYF. In nucleotides, the CDR3 is TGTGCCAGCCAACCCCGAACAGGGGTTGAGACCCAGTACTTC. The rearrangement links TRBV25-1 to TRBJ2-5; the match to TRBD1 covers 7 bases. The CDR3 length is 14 residues. Losses at the gene ends were 8 bases for V and 5 bases for J; bases not matched to a gene: 11. Germline V gene sequence: CDR1 MGHDK, CDR2 SYGVNS.

This clonotype was observed many times. This sequence joins TRBV27 and TRBJ1-1; D call uncertain. Germline-derived CDR1 and CDR2 are MNHEY and SMNVEV (reference sequence). The germline V and J ends were trimmed by 5 bases and 3 bases, with 10 bases remaining between them. The CDR3 has 13 amino acids. CDR3 loop: CASSPNRDTEAFF. The CDR3 region has the DNA TGTGCCAGCAGTCCGAATCGGGACACTGAAGCTTTCTTT.

Many counts were recorded for this clonotype. The J gene is TRBJ2-1, the V gene TRBV29-1; 11 positions match TRBD2. The CDR3 totals 12 residues. CDR1 SQVTM and CDR2 ANQGSEA come from the germline V gene. V gave up 3 bases and J gave up 14 bases; unmatched junction bases: 6. CDR3 in amino acids: CSVESSGRFKFF. As DNA, the CDR3 is TGCAGCGTTGAGTCTAGCGGGAGGTTTAAGTTCTTC.

At least ten counts were recorded for this clonotype. This sequence joins TRBV20-1 and TRBJ2-1, with TRBD2 matching 12 bases. This CDR3 contains 14 residues. J was trimmed by 4 bases and V by 4 bases; bases with no gene match: 2. The germline V gene has CDR1 DFQATT and CDR2 SNEGSKA (reference sequence). The CDR3 DNA reads TGCAGTGCTACCGGACTAGCGGGGTACAATGAGCAGTTCTTC. It yields the protein CSATGLAGYNEQFF.

This clonotype appeared many times. The gene calls are TRBV28 and TRBJ2-5; TRBD2 aligns across 8 bases. With V trimmed by 5 bases and J by 3 bases, 8 bases remained unmatched. The CDR3 sequence is 15 residues long. Germline V gives CDR1 MDHEN, CDR2 SYDVKM. The CDR3 reads CASSPYGAGEETQYF. The CDR3 DNA sequence: TGTGCCAGCAGTCCCTACGGAGCGGGAGAAGAGACCCAGTACTTC. Drawing the rest from reference TRBV28 and TRBJ2-5, the complete variable domain is DVKVTQSSRYLVKRTGEKVFLECVQDMDHENMFWYRQDPGLGLRLIYFSYDVKMKEKGDIPEGYSVSREKKERFSLILESASTNQTSMYLCASSPYGAGEETQYFGPGTRLLVL.

At least ten counts were recorded for this clonotype. The V gene is TRBV18, the J gene TRBJ1-1; no definite D call. The CDR3 has 13 residues. V was pared by 2 bases and J by 4 bases, with 8 bases between. Germline assignment: CDR1 KGHSH and CDR2 LQKENI. The DNA of the CDR3 is TGTGCCAGCTCACCAGGGGAGGCCACTGAAGCTTTCTTT. Its translation is CASSPGEATEAFF.

This clonotype came up many times. V and J are TRBV20-1 and TRBJ2-3, with 7 bases matching TRBD2. CDR1 is DFQATT, CDR2 SNEGSKA, per germline (reference sequence). The trim removed 3 bases at V and 6 bases at J, leaving 12 bases unmatched. CDR3 size: 15 residues. The CDR3 nucleotides read TGCAGTGCTAGTGGTCGCGGGAGAACTGAGGATACGCAGTATTTT. Translating gives CSASGRGRTEDTQYF.

The chain uses TRBV7-8 and TRBJ2-5; D is ambiguous. The CDR3 totals 12 residues. V gave up 2 bases and J gave up 4 bases, with 5 bases separating them. Per germline, CDR1 SGHVS and CDR2 FQNEAQ. In DNA form, the CDR3 reads TGTGCCAGCAGCTTATTCAGAGAGACCCAGTACTTC. Translating gives CASSLFRETQYF.

This clonotype was recorded many times. The genes are TRBV24-1 and TRBJ2-1; maybe TRBD1 (6 bases). CDR1 is KGHDR, CDR2 SFDVKD, per germline. The CDR3 has 15 residues. V gave up 4 bases and J gave up 2 bases, with 11 bases separating them. CDR3 bases: TGTGCCACCAGTGACTTCCGGGACACCTACAATGAGCAGTTCTTC. This codes for CATSDFRDTYNEQFF.

This clonotype was counted a few times. This chain joins TRBV12-3 or TRBV12-4 and TRBJ2-2; 7 nucleotides line up with TRBD2. The CDR3 extends over 13 amino acids. Trimming at V came to 10 bases and at J to 5 bases, leaving 7 bases not matched to a gene. In nucleotides, the CDR3 is TGTGCCACGCGGGAGACGGGAACCGGGGAGCTGTTTTTT. This encodes CATRETGTGELFF.

This clonotype was seen at least ten times. The chain is built from TRBV4-3 and TRBJ2-7, with D perhaps being TRBD1 or TRBD2 (5 bases each). Trimming took off 0 bases at V and 8 bases at J, with 14 bases between the two ends. This CDR3 has 14 amino acids. CDR1 is LGHNA and CDR2 is YSLEER in the germline V gene. The CDR3 DNA reads as TGCGCCAGCAGCCAAGAGAGGGACGCCAACCAGCAGTACTTC. Amino acid sequence: CASSQERDANQQYF.

This clonotype occurred many times. The gene calls are TRBV12-3 or TRBV12-4 and TRBJ2-2; 7 nucleotides match TRBD2. The trim removed 5 bases at V and 4 bases at J, leaving 13 bases unmatched. CDR3 size: 17 residues. The CDR3 loop is CASSTETSTGGTGELFF. As DNA, the CDR3 is TGTGCCAGCAGTACGGAGACCAGCACGGGGGGCACCGGGGAGCTGTTTTTT.

In its sample, this clonotype was seen many times. V gene TRBV28 combines with J gene TRBJ2-7; 10 bases align to TRBD1. V lost 6 bases to trimming and J lost 5 bases; unmatched junction nucleotides: 7. Germline V CDR1 and CDR2: MDHEN, SYDVKM. This CDR3 region has 14 residues. The CDR3 nucleotides read TGTGCCAGCAGGTCCGGGACAGGGGCCCACGAGCAGTACTTC. Amino acids: CASRSGTGAHEQYF.